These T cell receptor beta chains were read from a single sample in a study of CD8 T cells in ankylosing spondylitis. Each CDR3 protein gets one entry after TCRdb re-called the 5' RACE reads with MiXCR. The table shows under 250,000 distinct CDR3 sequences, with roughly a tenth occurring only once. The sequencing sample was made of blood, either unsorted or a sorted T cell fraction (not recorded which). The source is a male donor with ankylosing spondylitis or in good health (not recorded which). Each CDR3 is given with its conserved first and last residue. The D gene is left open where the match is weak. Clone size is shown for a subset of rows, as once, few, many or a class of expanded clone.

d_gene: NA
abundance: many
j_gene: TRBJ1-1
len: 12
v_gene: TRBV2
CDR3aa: CASGRVNTEAFF
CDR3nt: TGTGCCAGCGGTAGGGTAAACACTGAAGCTTTCTTT

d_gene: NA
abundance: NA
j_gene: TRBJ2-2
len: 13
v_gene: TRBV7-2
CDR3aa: CASSAQNTGELFF
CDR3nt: TGTGCCAGCAGCGCGCAGAACACCGGGGAGCTGTTTTTT

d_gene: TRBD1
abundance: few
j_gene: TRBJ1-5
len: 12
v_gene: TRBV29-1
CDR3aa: CSAGTEYQPQHF
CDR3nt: TGCAGCGCAGGGACAGAATATCAGCCCCAGCATTTT

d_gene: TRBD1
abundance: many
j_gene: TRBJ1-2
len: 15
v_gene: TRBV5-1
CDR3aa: CASSPGQGSNYGYTF
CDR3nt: TGCGCCAGCAGCCCGGGACAGGGCTCTAACTATGGCTACACCTTC

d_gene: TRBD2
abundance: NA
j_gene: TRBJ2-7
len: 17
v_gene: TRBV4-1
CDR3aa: CASSQVPASGRIHEQYF
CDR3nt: TGCGCCAGCAGCCAAGTTCCGGCTAGCGGGAGAATCCACGAGCAGTACTTC

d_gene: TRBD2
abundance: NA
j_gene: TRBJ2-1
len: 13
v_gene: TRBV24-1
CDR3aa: CATSVTSGNEQFF
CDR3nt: TGTGCCACCAGTGTAACTAGCGGCAATGAGCAGTTCTTC

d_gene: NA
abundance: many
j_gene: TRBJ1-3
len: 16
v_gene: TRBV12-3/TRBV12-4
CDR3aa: CASSVGTGSSGNTIYF
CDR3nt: TGTGCCAGCAGTGTCGGGACTGGGAGCTCTGGAAACACCATATATTTT

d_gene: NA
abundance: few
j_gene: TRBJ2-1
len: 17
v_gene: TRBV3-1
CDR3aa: CASSPRFGGNSYNEQFF
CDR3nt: TGTGCCAGCAGCCCACGATTCGGGGGAAACTCCTACAATGAGCAGTTCTTC

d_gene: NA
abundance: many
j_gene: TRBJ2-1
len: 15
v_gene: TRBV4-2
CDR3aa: CASSPLGQPNNEQFF
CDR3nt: TGTGCCAGCAGCCCACTAGGGCAACCCAACAATGAGCAGTTCTTC

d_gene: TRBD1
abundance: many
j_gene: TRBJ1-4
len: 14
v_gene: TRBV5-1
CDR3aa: CASSLDTGVEKLFF
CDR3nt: TGCGCCAGCAGCTTGGACACAGGGGTTGAAAAACTGTTTTTT

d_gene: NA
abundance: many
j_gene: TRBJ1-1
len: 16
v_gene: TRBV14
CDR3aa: CASSQAGAGMSTEAFF
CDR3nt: TGTGCCAGCAGCCAAGCGGGGGCAGGGATGAGTACTGAAGCTTTCTTT

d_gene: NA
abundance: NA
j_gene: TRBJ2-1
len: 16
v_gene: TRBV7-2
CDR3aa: CASSSRRGSSYNEQFF
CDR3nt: TGTGCCAGCAGCTCAAGGAGGGGTAGCTCCTACAATGAGCAGTTCTTC

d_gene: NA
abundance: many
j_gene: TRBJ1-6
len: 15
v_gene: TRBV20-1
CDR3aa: CSARVGQGYNSPLHF
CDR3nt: TGCAGTGCTAGAGTAGGTCAGGGGTATAATTCACCCCTCCACTTT

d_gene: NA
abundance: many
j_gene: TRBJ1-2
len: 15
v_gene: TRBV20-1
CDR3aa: CSASESSYREDGYTF
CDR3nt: TGCAGTGCTAGTGAATCTTCTTACAGGGAAGATGGCTACACCTTC

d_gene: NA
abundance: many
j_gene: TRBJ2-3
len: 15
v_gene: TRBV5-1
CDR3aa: CASSLRVVSTDTQYF
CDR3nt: TGCGCCAGCAGCTTGCGGGTCGTTAGCACAGATACGCAGTATTTT

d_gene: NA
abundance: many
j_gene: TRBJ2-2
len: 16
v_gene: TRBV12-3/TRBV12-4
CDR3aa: CASSFRTTGPTGELFF
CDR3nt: TGTGCCAGCAGTTTTAGGACTACCGGTCCCACCGGGGAGCTGTTTTTT